This T cell receptor (beta chain) is from a study of blood T cell repertoires in COVID-19. Study-level information: Some COVID-19 samples were acute and others convalescent; all came from the United States, Italy and Spain.

The germline V gene encodes CDR1 LGHNA and CDR2 YSLEER. V dropped 4 bases and J dropped 5 bases, with 14 bases sitting between them. This CDR3 has 14 residues. Original data processing: From reference gene primer amplification, estimates of nucleated cell counts were derived. Generated by immunoSEQ multiplex PCR, the TCRdb table keeps only in-frame clones and is missing some. V, J and clone size are taken as reported in that table, and D and trimming were inferred from the DNA itself. The data contain about 220,000 clones, 82% of them singletons. The chain is built from TRBV4-3 and TRBJ1-1; D gene unclear. This TCR derives from a woman over 75 with acute or convalescent COVID-19. Sequenced material: peripheral blood. As DNA, the CDR3 is TGCGCCAGCAGCCGCCAGAGCGGTGGGACTGAAGCTTTCTTT. As protein: CASSRQSGGTEAFF.